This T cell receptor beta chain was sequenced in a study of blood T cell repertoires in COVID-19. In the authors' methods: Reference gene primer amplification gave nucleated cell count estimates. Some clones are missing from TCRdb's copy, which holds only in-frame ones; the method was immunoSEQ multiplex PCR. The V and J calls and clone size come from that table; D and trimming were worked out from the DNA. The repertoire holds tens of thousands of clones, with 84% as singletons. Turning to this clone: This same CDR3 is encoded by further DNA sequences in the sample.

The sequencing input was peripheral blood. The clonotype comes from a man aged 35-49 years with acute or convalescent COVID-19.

CDR3 residues: CASSFSSTDTQYF. The CDR3 nucleotides read TGTGCCAGCAGCTTCTCTAGCACAGATACGCAGTATTTT. The chain uses TRBV11-3 and TRBJ2-3; no firm D call. This CDR3 is 13 amino acids long. Germline V gene sequence: CDR1 SGHNT, CDR2 YENEEA. V shed 3 bases and J shed 0 bases, with 4 bases lying between them.